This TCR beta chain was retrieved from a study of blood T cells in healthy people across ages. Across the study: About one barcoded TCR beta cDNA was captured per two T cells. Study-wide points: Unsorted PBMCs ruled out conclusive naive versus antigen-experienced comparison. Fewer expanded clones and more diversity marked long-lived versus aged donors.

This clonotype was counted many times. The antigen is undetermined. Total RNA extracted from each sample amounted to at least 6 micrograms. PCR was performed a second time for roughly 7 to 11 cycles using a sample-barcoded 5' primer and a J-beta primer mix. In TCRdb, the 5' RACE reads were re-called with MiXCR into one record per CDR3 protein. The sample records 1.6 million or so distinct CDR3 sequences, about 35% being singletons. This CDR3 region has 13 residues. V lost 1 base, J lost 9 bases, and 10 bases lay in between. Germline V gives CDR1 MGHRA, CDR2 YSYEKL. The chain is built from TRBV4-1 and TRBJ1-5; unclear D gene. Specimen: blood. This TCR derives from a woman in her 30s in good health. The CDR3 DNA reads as TGCGCCAGCAGCCAAGCAGGCGGCACGCCCCAGCATTTT. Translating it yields CASSQAGGTPQHF.